This TCR beta chain emerged from a study of T cells in Graves' hyperthyroidism and ophthalmopathy. Ten or more counts support this clonotype. Amplified TCR beta CDR3 regions came from RNA transcripts. The HTBI primer set served for first-round RT-PCR of the TCR CDR3. One entry per CDR3 protein, called by TCRdb with MiXCR from the multiplex PCR reads. Of around 350,000 distinct CDR3 sequences listed, over 15% are singletons. CDR3 size: 13 residues. CDR1 is SGHTA, CDR2 FQGTGA, per germline. Trimming cost V 4 bases and J 5 bases, with 11 bases left between them. The sample comprised blood. The gene calls are TRBV7-3 and TRBJ2-5, with D unclear. The receptor comes from a woman between 18 and 29 years old with Graves' hyperthyroidism. This chain's CDR3 is CASSSYHGETQYF. The DNA for the CDR3 is TGTGCCAGCAGCTCATATCATGGGGAGACCCAGTACTTC.